Below, one T cell receptor (beta chain) is given with its context. The antigen is unknown. This entry belongs to a study of shared clonotypes between healthy human individuals. Broader study findings: Compared with memory subsets, naive subsets generally had larger estimated richness.

CDR1 and CDR2 from the germline V gene are SEHNR and FQNEAQ (reference sequence). The V and J ends lost 5 bases and 0 bases, in that order; junction bases with no gene match: 16. The CDR3 loop spans 19 amino acids. Sequencing used immunoSEQ multiplex PCR; TCRdb keeps in-frame clones, though not all of them. The sample yields fewer than 2.5 million clones, roughly 93% seen once. The chain couples TRBV7-9 to TRBJ1-3, with 7 bases fitting TRBD1. This receptor was identified in a man younger than 35 in good health. Some clones in this sample may be carry-over from other donors' samples. The sequencing sample was made of naive CD4+ T cells from PBMCs. Subset: CD45RA+ positively selected. The CDR3 DNA reads TGTGCCAGCAGCCCCGGGAGCGAGGGGACAGCAGACTCTGGAAACACCATATATTTT. Translated, it gives CASSPGSEGTADSGNTIYF.